The 18 T cell receptor beta chains presented below share a single source sample, sequenced in a study of cytomegalovirus exposure and HLA in healthy donors. PCR used 60 Vbeta primers and 13 Jbeta primers. Generated by immunoSEQ multiplex PCR, the TCRdb table keeps only in-frame clones and is missing some. The sample has 100,000 to 150,000 clones; 65% to 90% are singletons. Sequencing was carried out using PBMCs. The receptors here all came from a young man in good health and CMV-seronegative.

This sequence joins TRBV7-6 and TRBJ1-5; TRBD1 is a possible D gene (5 bases). Germline V gene sequence: CDR1 SGHVS, CDR2 FNYEAQ. Trimming stripped 1 base from V and 7 bases from J, with 20 bases between. The CDR3 runs to 17 residues. The CDR3 DNA reads TGTGCCAGCAGCTTAGGCGGGGGTACGGGGAATCGGCAGCCCCAGCATTTT. This translates into CASSLGGGTGNRQPQHF.

V is TRBV27 and J is TRBJ2-6; no clear D gene. The CDR3 has 14 residues. The V end lost 4 bases, the J end lost 0 bases, and 4 bases lay between the germline ends. Germline CDR1 and CDR2: MNHEY and SMNVEV (reference sequence). The CDR3: CASSSYSGANVLTF. CDR3 bases: TGTGCCAGCAGTTCGTACTCTGGGGCCAACGTCCTGACTTTC.

The chain employs TRBV30 and TRBJ2-7; perhaps TRBD1 as D (6 bases). The ends were cut back, 5 bases at V and 1 base at J, with 6 bases in the middle. The CDR3 sequence is 11 residues long. CDR1 is GTSNPN and CDR2 is SVGIG in the germline V gene (reference sequence). The CDR3 reads CAWGQSYEQYF. CDR3 sequence (DNA): TGTGCCTGGGGACAGTCCTACGAGCAGTACTTC. The whole variable domain, filled in from reference TRBV30 and TRBJ2-7, reads SQTIHQWPATLVQPVGSPLSLECTVEGTSNPNLYWYRQAAGRGLQLLFYSVGIGQISSEVPQNLSASRPQDRQFILSSKKLLLSDSGFYLCAWGQSYEQYFGPGTRLTVT.

The chain links TRBV10-3 to TRBJ1-5; tentatively, D is TRBD1 (6 bases). This CDR3 comprises 14 residues. V was clipped by 3 bases and J by 3 bases, with 9 bases between them. Germline V gene sequence: CDR1 ENHRY, CDR2 SYGVKD. CDR3 residues: CAISEGGPNQPQHF. The DNA of the CDR3 is TGTGCCATCAGTGAAGGGGGACCCAATCAGCCCCAGCATTTT.

This clone has a single count. The rearrangement uses TRBV6-1 and TRBJ1-4; D not resolved. Looked up from germline, CDR1 is MNHNS and CDR2 is SASEGT. Trimming removed 11 bases at V and 3 bases at J, with 16 bases between. The CDR3 is 14 residues long. The CDR3 loop reads CACQQLRANEKLFF. The CDR3 DNA reads as TGTGCCTGTCAGCAGCTTCGGGCTAATGAAAAACTGTTTTTT.

This chain links TRBV6-1 with TRBJ2-7, with D tentatively TRBD2 (5 bases). CDR3 length equals 14 residues. Germline loops: CDR1 MNHNS, CDR2 SASEGT. Trimming took 5 bases from V and 3 from J, leaving 14 bases between them. The CDR3 spells CASSRTDRDYEQYF. Here the CDR3 DNA reads TGTGCCAGCAGTCGTACGGACCGGGACTACGAGCAGTACTTC.

The chain is built from TRBV28 and TRBJ1-3, with D possibly matching TRBD1 (5 bases). CDR1 MDHEN and CDR2 SYDVKM come from the germline V gene. The V end lost 3 bases, the J end lost 6 bases, and 18 bases lay between the germline ends. The CDR3 sequence is 16 residues long. In DNA form, the CDR3 reads TGTGCCAGCAGTTTTATGGGGGGTTCAATCCAAAACACCATATATTTT. This encodes CASSFMGGSIQNTIYF.

This chain uses TRBV6-5 with TRBJ1-1, with TRBD1 as a possible D gene (6 bases). The length of the CDR3 is 14 residues. V was clipped by 5 bases and J by 0 bases, with 10 bases between them. CDR1 is MNHEY and CDR2 is SVGAGI in the germline V gene. CDR3 DNA sequence: TGTGCCAGCAGTCCGACAGGCATGAACACTGAAGCTTTCTTT. It is translated as CASSPTGMNTEAFF.

The chain combines TRBV7-8 with TRBJ1-1; D may be TRBD1 (5 bases). Germline values: CDR1 SGHVS, CDR2 FQNEAQ. This CDR3 has 13 residues. Trimming left V 7 bases short and J 5 bases short, with 14 bases between. CDR3 DNA: TGTGCCAGCAACAATGGGAGGGGTACTGAAGCTTTCTTT. Translation gives CASNNGRGTEAFF.

The rearrangement joins TRBV7-2 to TRBJ2-3; 7 bases are shared with TRBD1. Germline loops: CDR1 SGHTA, CDR2 FQGNSA. This CDR3 contains 14 residues. Losses at the gene ends were 5 bases for V and 4 bases for J; bases not matched to a gene: 6. DNA of the CDR3: TGTGCCAGCAGCCCTGGACAGGCGGCAGATACGCAGTATTTT. Encoded protein: CASSPGQAADTQYF.

The chain carries TRBV6-6 and TRBJ2-7; 9 bases agree with TRBD1. The germline gives CDR1 MNHNY, CDR2 SVGAGI (reference sequence). Losses at the gene ends were 5 bases for V and 4 bases for J; bases not matched to a gene: 9. The CDR3 is 15 residues long. The CDR3 spells CASSGPGQGNYEQYF. In DNA form, the CDR3 reads TGTGCCAGCAGTGGACCGGGACAGGGAAATTACGAGCAGTACTTC.

CDR3 residues: CASSFNYGTGDSTEAFF. The CDR3 DNA reads as TGTGCCAGCAGCTTTAACTACGGTACAGGGGATAGCACTGAAGCTTTCTTT. The V call is TRBV5-4, the J call TRBJ1-1, with TRBD1 matching over 7 bases. The CDR3 contains 17 residues. The J segment lost 4 bases and the V segment lost 2 bases, leaving 14 bases of the junction unmatched. Germline V gene lookup returns CDR1 SGHNT and CDR2 YYREEE (reference sequence).

The rearrangement joins TRBV4-3 to TRBJ2-2; 10 bases align to TRBD1. The V segment lost 3 bases and the J segment 7 bases; nucleotides outside the gene matches: 5. The germline CDR1 and CDR2 sequences are LGHNA and YSLEER. This CDR3 spans 15 amino acids. CDR3 protein: CASSQRTGGGGELFF. As DNA, the CDR3 is TGCGCCAGCAGCCAGAGGACAGGGGGAGGCGGGGAGCTGTTTTTT.

The J gene is TRBJ1-5, the V gene TRBV4-2, with D possibly being TRBD1 (6 bases). Germline CDR1 LGHNA, CDR2 YNFKEQ. V was trimmed by 2 bases and J by 4 bases, leaving 12 bases between them. This CDR3 is built from 15 residues. This chain's CDR3 is CASSQSGVQNQPQHF. The CDR3 DNA follows: TGTGCCAGCAGCCAATCAGGGGTGCAAAATCAGCCCCAGCATTTT.

V and J are TRBV6-5 and TRBJ2-3, with D perhaps TRBD1 (5 bases). The V end lost 5 bases, the J end lost 1 base, and 10 bases lay between the germline ends. This CDR3 spans 14 amino acids. Germline V CDR1 and CDR2: MNHEY, SVGAGI. CDR3 sequence: CASSRRQRTDTQYF. The CDR3, as DNA: TGTGCCAGCAGTCGACGACAGCGCACAGATACGCAGTATTTT.

The rearrangement links TRBV5-4 to TRBJ1-6; D perhaps matches TRBD1 (6 bases). CDR1 and CDR2 from the germline V gene are SGHNT and YYREEE (reference sequence). The V end was cut by 5 bases, the J end by 9 bases, with 15 bases between. The length of the CDR3 is 14 residues. The CDR3 protein is CASSSQGIGSPLHF. Here the CDR3 DNA reads TGTGCCAGCAGTTCACAGGGTATTGGTTCACCCCTCCACTTT.

This sequence joins TRBV7-9 and TRBJ1-1, with unresolved D. V lost 3 bases and J lost 5, with 7 bases in between. The CDR3 contains 12 residues. From germline, CDR1 is SEHNR and CDR2 FQNEAQ (reference sequence). In DNA form, the CDR3 reads TGTGCCAGCAGCTTCGTGTCGACTGAAGCTTTCTTT. It is translated as CASSFVSTEAFF.

The gene calls are TRBV28 and TRBJ2-7, with 15 bases lining up with TRBD2. The V and J ends lost 8 bases and 0 bases, in that order; junction bases with no gene match: 2. The CDR3 loop spans 15 amino acids. The germline V gene encodes CDR1 MDHEN and CDR2 SYDVKM. For the CDR3, the DNA is TGTGCCAGCGGACTAGCGGGGGGGATCTCCTACGAGCAGTACTTC. Translation: CASGLAGGISYEQYF.